The 23 T cell receptor beta chains reported below all come from one sample, sequenced in a study of T-cell reconstitution after alpha-beta-depleted transplantation in children (dated by TCRdb to 2016 to 2017). This specimen's treatment or condition label, interpreted: allogeneic hematopoietic cell transplantation with graft depleted of TCRalphabeta T cells and CD19 B cells. Library preparation used PCR. Sequencing used an Illumina HiSeq 2500. TCR library preparation used molecular barcoding, with unique molecular identifiers applied to normalize quantification of the TCRbeta repertoire. The public reads were quality trimmed at Q25 with fastp and then assembled into clones with MiXCR by TCRdb, keeping productive beta chains. Here each entry gathers all rows of one CDR3 protein and keeps the most common genes and DNA. The sample data list 610,000 or so distinct CDR3 sequences, and 25% to 30% of these were observed just once. The ten top clones hold 36% of the sample.

The sample was PBMCs, taken before TCRalphabeta/CD19-depleted stem cell transplant. The source is a boy less than two years old with Wiskott-Aldrich syndrome, due to receive a stem cell transplant.

This clonotype was counted many times. The chain links TRBV30 to TRBJ2-3, with a weak D call TRBD1 (6 bases). From germline, CDR1 is GTSNPN and CDR2 SVGIG (reference sequence). The ends were cut back, 0 bases at V and 4 bases at J, with 14 bases in the middle. There are 15 residues in the CDR3. CDR3 bases: TGTGCCTGGAGTGTAACAGGGACGGTCGCAGATACGCAGTATTTT. It yields the protein CAWSVTGTVADTQYF.

This clonotype was seen only a few times. The chain couples TRBV27 to TRBJ2-5, with TRBD1 matching over 9 bases. The junction had 12 bases not matched to a gene; V was cut back by 7 bases and J by 0 bases. The CDR3 covers 17 residues. In germline, CDR1 is MNHEY, CDR2 SMNVEV (reference sequence). In DNA, the CDR3 is TGTGCCAGCATGGGACGGGACAGGGTTCGCCACCAAGAGACCCAGTACTTC. Amino acids: CASMGRDRVRHQETQYF.

The sample holds a few counts of this clonotype. As DNA, the CDR3 is TGCGCCAGCAGGGGGGACAACATCTACGAGCAGTACTTC. Encoded protein: CASRGDNIYEQYF. This sequence joins TRBV4-1 and TRBJ2-7, with a tentative D call TRBD1 (6 bases). Trimming took 6 bases from V and 3 from J, leaving 12 bases between them. The CDR3 has 13 residues. Germline CDR1 is MGHRA and CDR2 is YSYEKL.

The chain recombines TRBV12-3 or TRBV12-4 with TRBJ1-2; D is possibly TRBD1 (6 bases). This CDR3 is built from 14 residues. The V end was cut by 1 base, the J end by 6 bases, with 12 bases between. The CDR3 here is CASSLVSGADGYTF. CDR3 sequence (DNA): TGTGCCAGCAGTTTAGTGTCGGGGGCAGATGGCTACACCTTC.

The chain uses TRBV9 and TRBJ2-5; TRBD1 is a possible D gene (6 bases). This CDR3 comprises 14 residues. Looked up from germline, CDR1 is SGDLS and CDR2 is YYNGEE. V gave up 3 bases and J gave up 2 bases, with 11 bases separating them. CDR3 in amino acids: CASSAQGWQETQYF. CDR3 bases: TGTGCCAGCAGCGCACAGGGCTGGCAAGAGACCCAGTACTTC.

The genes are TRBV4-1 and TRBJ1-1, with D unresolved. The CDR3 is 15 residues long. Germline V CDR1 and CDR2: MGHRA, YSYEKL. Trimming shortened V by 0 bases and J by 1 base, and 9 bases separated the two germline ends. CDR3 sequence: CASSQDLVRNTEAFF. In DNA form, the CDR3 reads TGCGCCAGCAGCCAAGATTTGGTGCGGAACACTGAAGCTTTCTTT.

This clonotype was detected a few times. This chain links TRBV12-3 or TRBV12-4 with TRBJ2-1; D possibly matches TRBD1 or TRBD2 (5 bases each). Deletions cut 8 bases from V and 5 bases from J, with 16 bases between. The CDR3 consists of 14 residues. The CDR3 region is CASSIGGVDNEQFF. CDR3 in DNA: TGTGCCAGCTCGATTGGGGGAGTGGACAATGAGCAGTTCTTC.

This clonotype was observed a few times. The chain uses TRBV5-1 and TRBJ2-4; 11 bases agree with TRBD2. Germline V gene sequence: CDR1 SGHRS, CDR2 YFSETQ. The CDR3 length is 15 residues. V dropped 6 bases and J dropped 8; count of bases not matched to a gene: 10. In nucleotides, the CDR3 is TGCGCCAGCAATAAGCTAGCGGGAGGTGAAGACATTCAGTACTTC. Translation gives CASNKLAGGEDIQYF.

The V call is TRBV11-2, the J call TRBJ2-7; 13 bases match TRBD2. Per the germline V gene, CDR1 is SGHAT and CDR2 is FQNNGV. Trimming took 6 bases from V and 4 from J; bases not matched to a gene: 18. The CDR3 extends over 19 amino acids. Here the CDR3 DNA reads TGTGCCAGCAGAGAGACCGGGACTAGCGGGACCATCTCCTATTACGAGCAGTACTTC. This codes for CASRETGTSGTISYYEQYF.

The rearrangement joins TRBV29-1 to TRBJ2-2; 8 bases agree with TRBD2. Losses at the gene ends were 7 bases for V and 0 bases for J; bases not matched to a gene: 4. This CDR3 region has 14 residues. Germline assignment: CDR1 SQVTM and CDR2 ANQGSEA. The CDR3 spells CSASREANTGELFF. The CDR3 region has the DNA TGCAGCGCTTCGCGGGAGGCGAACACCGGGGAGCTGTTTTTT.

The chain recombines TRBV27 with TRBJ2-3; D is uncertain. V gave up 4 bases and J gave up 2 bases, with 4 bases separating them. The CDR3 contains 12 residues. The germline gives CDR1 MNHEY, CDR2 SMNVEV (reference sequence). This CDR3 reads CASSWNTDTQYF. CDR3 in DNA: TGTGCCAGCAGTTGGAACACAGATACGCAGTATTTT.

V and J are TRBV7-9 and TRBJ2-2; tentative D call: TRBD1 (5 bases). Between the trimmed V and J ends, which lost 1 base and 5 bases, there was a span of 8 bases. Germline V lookup: CDR1 SEHNR, CDR2 FQNEAQ (reference sequence). The CDR3 has 14 amino acids. DNA for the CDR3: TGTGCCAGCAGCTTAGTCAGGGATACCGGGGAGCTGTTTTTT. Its translation is CASSLVRDTGELFF.

This clonotype was counted only a few times. V and J are TRBV20-1 and TRBJ2-2; 14 nucleotides line up with TRBD2. Trimming cost V 4 bases and J 7 bases; bases outside gene matches: 5. The CDR3 is 15 residues long. Germline V gives CDR1 DFQATT, CDR2 SNEGSKA (reference sequence). CDR3 DNA sequence: TGCAGTGCTACCGGACTAGCGGGAGGTTACGGGGAGCTGTTTTTT. Translation: CSATGLAGGYGELFF.

The rearrangement uses TRBV5-1 and TRBJ2-5; D ambiguous. The CDR3 totals 14 residues. Germline V gene sequence: CDR1 SGHRS, CDR2 YFSETQ. V lost 0 bases and J 1 base, leaving 7 bases between the germline ends. The CDR3 region has the DNA TGCGCCAGCAGCTTGGTACAGTTCCAAGAGACCCAGTACTTC. Translation: CASSLVQFQETQYF.

The genes are TRBV29-1 and TRBJ2-1; D gene uncertain. CDR3 length: 16 residues. Germline CDR1 is SQVTM and CDR2 is ANQGSEA. V was shortened by 5 bases and J by 0 bases, with 17 bases between the two germline ends. CDR3 DNA sequence: TGCAGCGTTCATCGCCCCGGGTTTAGCTCCTACAATGAGCAGTTCTTC. Translated, it gives CSVHRPGFSSYNEQFF.

This clonotype was recorded a few times. The J gene is TRBJ2-3, the V gene TRBV15; 7 bases are shared with TRBD1. After removal of 7 bases from V and 6 bases from J, the junction contained 10 bases not matched to a gene. Germline CDR1 reads LNHNV; CDR2 reads YYDKDF (reference sequence). This CDR3 comprises 14 residues. Written as DNA, the CDR3 is TGTGCCACCAACCCAAGAGAGACAGGGGATACGCAGTATTTT. Its protein product is CATNPRETGDTQYF.

This clonotype was detected a few times. The chain uses TRBV9 and TRBJ2-1, with 7 bases identical to TRBD2. The trim removed 2 bases at V and 5 bases at J, leaving 7 bases unmatched. This CDR3 has 15 amino acids. Germline V gene data show CDR1 as SGDLS and CDR2 as YYNGEE. DNA for the CDR3: TGTGCCAGCAGCGTCGGTTGGGGGGGAAACAATGAGCAGTTCTTC. Amino acid sequence: CASSVGWGGNNEQFF.

This CDR3 is CSARDLQGAYTGELFF. CDR3 nucleotides: TGCAGTGCTAGAGATCTCCAGGGGGCTTACACCGGGGAGCTGTTTTTT. The chain combines TRBV20-1 with TRBJ2-2; 8 nucleotides match TRBD1. The CDR3 is 16 amino acids. CDR1 and CDR2 (germline): DFQATT, SNEGSKA (reference sequence). Trimming removed 0 bases from V and 3 bases from J; junction bases left unmatched: 6.

This chain links TRBV5-4 with TRBJ2-3, with D perhaps matching TRBD1 or TRBD2 (5 bases each). V lost 0 bases and J 2 bases, leaving 13 bases between the germline ends. CDR1 is SGHNT and CDR2 is YYREEE in the germline V gene (reference sequence). The CDR3 is 16 amino acids. The CDR3 region is CASSLGMGRITDTQYF. Written as DNA, the CDR3 is TGTGCCAGCAGCTTGGGAATGGGACGGATCACAGATACGCAGTATTTT. The full variable domain, with the rest looked up from reference TRBV5-4 and TRBJ2-3, is ETGVTQSPTHLIKTRGQQVTLRCSSQSGHNTVSWYQQALGQGPQFIFQYYREEENGRGNFPPRFSGLQFPNYSSELNVNALELDDSALYLCASSLGMGRITDTQYFGPGTRLTVL.

The CDR3 nucleotides read TGTGCCAGCATCGGGGACGGGGGAAAACTGTTTTTT. Encoded protein: CASIGDGGKLFF. V gene TRBV28 combines with J gene TRBJ1-4; D is possibly TRBD1 (5 bases). The CDR3 extends over 12 amino acids. Trimming stripped 7 bases from V and 10 bases from J, with 13 bases between. Germline V gives CDR1 MDHEN, CDR2 SYDVKM.

Only a few counts were recorded for this clonotype. The V call is TRBV20-1, the J call TRBJ2-3; perhaps TRBD2 as D (6 bases). The CDR3 contains 16 residues. V was trimmed by 1 base and J by 2 bases, leaving 16 bases between them. Germline CDR1 reads DFQATT; CDR2 reads SNEGSKA (reference sequence). CDR3 nucleotides: TGCAGTGCTAGAGGCTCAGCTGGCGGGATCACAGATACGCAGTATTTT. Amino acids: CSARGSAGGITDTQYF.

The rearrangement joins TRBV10-3 to TRBJ2-1; 9 bases agree with TRBD2. The CDR3 has 17 amino acids. V was clipped by 1 base and J by 1 base; unmatched bases: 5. CDR1 and CDR2 (germline): ENHRY, SYGVKD. The CDR3 nucleotides are TGTGCCATCAGTGAGTGGGCTAGCGGGAATTCCTACAATGAGCAGTTCTTC. This translates into CAISEWASGNSYNEQFF.

This clonotype was seen only a few times. The V call is TRBV7-2, the J call TRBJ2-3; 11 bases fit TRBD2. The CDR3 is 16 residues long. CDR1 and CDR2 (germline): SGHTA, FQGNSA. V gave up 3 bases and J gave up 2 bases; unmatched junction bases: 4. CDR3 DNA sequence: TGTGCCAGCAGCTTCACTAGCGGGAGACCCACAGATACGCAGTATTTT. Translated: CASSFTSGRPTDTQYF.